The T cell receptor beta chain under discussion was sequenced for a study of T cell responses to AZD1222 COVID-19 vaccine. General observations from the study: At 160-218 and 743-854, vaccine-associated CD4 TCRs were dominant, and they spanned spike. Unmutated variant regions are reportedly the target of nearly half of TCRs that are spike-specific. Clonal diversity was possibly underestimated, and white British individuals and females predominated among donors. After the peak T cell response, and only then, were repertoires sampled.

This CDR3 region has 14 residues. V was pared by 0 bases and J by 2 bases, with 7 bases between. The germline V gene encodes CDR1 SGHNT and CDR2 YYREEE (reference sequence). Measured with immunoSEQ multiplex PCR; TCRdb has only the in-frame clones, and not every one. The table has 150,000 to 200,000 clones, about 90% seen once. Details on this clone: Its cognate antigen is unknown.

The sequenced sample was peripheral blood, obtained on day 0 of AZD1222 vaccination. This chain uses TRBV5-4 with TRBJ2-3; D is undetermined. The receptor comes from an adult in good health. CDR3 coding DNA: TGTGCCAGCAGCTTGGGCAGGTCCACAGATACGCAGTATTTT. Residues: CASSLGRSTDTQYF.